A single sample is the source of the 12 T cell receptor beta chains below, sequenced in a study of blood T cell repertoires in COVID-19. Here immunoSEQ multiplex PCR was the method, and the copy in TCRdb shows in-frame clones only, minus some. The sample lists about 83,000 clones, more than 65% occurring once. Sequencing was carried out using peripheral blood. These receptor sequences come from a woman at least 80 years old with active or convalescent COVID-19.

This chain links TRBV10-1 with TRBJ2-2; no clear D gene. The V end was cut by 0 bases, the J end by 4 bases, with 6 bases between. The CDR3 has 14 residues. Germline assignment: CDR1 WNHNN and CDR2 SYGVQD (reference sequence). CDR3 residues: CASSESSSTGELFF. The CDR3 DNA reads TGCGCCAGCAGTGAGTCATCCAGCACCGGGGAGCTGTTTTTT.

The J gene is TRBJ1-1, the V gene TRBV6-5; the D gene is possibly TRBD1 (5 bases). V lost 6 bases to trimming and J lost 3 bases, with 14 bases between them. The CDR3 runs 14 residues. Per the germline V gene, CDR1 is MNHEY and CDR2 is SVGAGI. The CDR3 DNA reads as TGTGCCAGCAGAAAAGCAGGGTCGTACACTGAAGCTTTCTTT. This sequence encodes CASRKAGSYTEAFF.

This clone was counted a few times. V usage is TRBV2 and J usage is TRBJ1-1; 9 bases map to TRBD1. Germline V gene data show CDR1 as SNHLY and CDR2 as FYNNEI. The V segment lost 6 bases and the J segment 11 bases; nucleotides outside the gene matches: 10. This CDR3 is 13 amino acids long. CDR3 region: CASSLSRDRDAFF. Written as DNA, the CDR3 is TGTGCCAGCAGCCTTTCCCGGGACAGGGACGCTTTCTTT.

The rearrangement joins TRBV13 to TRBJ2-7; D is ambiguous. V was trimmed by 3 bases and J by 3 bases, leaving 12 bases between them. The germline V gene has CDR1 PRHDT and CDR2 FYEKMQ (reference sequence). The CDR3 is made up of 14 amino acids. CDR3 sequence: CASSFFRTGYEQYF. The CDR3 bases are TGTGCCAGCAGCTTTTTCCGTACGGGCTACGAGCAGTACTTC. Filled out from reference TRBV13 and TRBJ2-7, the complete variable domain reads AAGVIQSPRHLIKEKRETATLKCYPIPRHDTVYWYQQGPGQDPQFLISFYEKMQSDKGSIPDRFSAQQFSDYHSELNMSSLELGDSALYFCASSFFRTGYEQYFGPGTRLTVT.

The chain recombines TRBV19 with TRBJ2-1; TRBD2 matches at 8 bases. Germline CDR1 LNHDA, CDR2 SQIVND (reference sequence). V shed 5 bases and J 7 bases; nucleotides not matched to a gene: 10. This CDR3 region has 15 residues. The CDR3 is CASSPVGTSSNEQFF. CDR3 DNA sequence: TGTGCCAGTAGTCCGGTGGGGACTAGTTCGAATGAGCAGTTCTTC.

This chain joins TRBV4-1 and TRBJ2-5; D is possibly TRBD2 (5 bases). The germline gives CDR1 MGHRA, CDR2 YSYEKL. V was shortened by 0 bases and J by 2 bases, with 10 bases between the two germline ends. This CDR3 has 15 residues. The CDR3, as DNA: TGCGCCAGCAGCCAAGATTGGACTCAACAAGAGACCCAGTACTTC. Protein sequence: CASSQDWTQQETQYF.

The CDR3 loop reads CASSFSSGEQYF. CDR3 sequence (DNA): TGTGCCAGCAGCTTTTCGTCCGGGGAGCAGTACTTC. V usage is TRBV11-1 and J usage is TRBJ2-7, with D uncertain. The V gene lost 3 bases and the J gene lost 7 bases, with 10 bases spanning the gap. The CDR3 consists of 12 residues. The germline V gene encodes CDR1 SGHAT and CDR2 FQDESV (reference sequence).

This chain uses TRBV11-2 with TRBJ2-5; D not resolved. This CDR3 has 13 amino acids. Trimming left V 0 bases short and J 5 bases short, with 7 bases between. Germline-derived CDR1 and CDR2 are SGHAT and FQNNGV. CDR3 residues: CASSLDLRETQYF. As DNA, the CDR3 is TGTGCCAGCAGCTTAGATCTGAGGGAGACCCAGTACTTC.

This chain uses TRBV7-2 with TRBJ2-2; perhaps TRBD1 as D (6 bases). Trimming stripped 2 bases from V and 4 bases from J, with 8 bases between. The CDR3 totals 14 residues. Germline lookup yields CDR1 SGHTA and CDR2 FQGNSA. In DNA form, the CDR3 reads TGTGCCAGCAGCTTAAGAGGGGGCACCGGGGAGCTGTTTTTT. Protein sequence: CASSLRGGTGELFF.

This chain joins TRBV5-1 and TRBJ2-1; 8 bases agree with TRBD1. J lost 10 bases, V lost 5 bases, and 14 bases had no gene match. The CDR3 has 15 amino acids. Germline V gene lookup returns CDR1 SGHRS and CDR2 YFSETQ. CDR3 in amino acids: CASRETGANIEEQFF. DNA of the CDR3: TGCGCCAGCAGGGAGACAGGGGCTAACATAGAGGAGCAGTTCTTC.

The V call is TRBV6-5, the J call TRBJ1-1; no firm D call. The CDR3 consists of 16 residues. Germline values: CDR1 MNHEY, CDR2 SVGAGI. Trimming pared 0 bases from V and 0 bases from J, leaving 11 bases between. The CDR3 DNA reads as TGTGCCAGCAGTTACTCGCAGGATGCCCTGAACACTGAAGCTTTCTTT. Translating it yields CASSYSQDALNTEAFF.

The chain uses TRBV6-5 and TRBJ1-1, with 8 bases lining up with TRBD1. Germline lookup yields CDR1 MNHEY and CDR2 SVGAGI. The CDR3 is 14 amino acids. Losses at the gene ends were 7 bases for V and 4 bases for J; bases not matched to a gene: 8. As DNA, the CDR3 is TGTGCCAGCACCCAGGGGGCGGCCGGCACTGAAGCTTTCTTT. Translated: CASTQGAAGTEAFF.